These 6 T cell receptor beta chains were sequenced from one sample in a study of CD8+ T cells in alopecia areata. RNA was extracted and reverse transcribed into cDNA as the sequencing template. TCRdb's table, derived via immunoSEQ multiplex PCR, lists solely in-frame clones and lacks some. Here the sample spans 100,000 to 150,000 clones, 61% being singletons. The sample's treatment: oral pan-JAK inhibitor, 5-10 mg twice daily. The sequences come from CD4+ T cells sorted from blood, collected at week 4, from a patient treated with tofacitinib. The receptors derive from a human donor with alopecia areata.

Regarding this clone: Additional DNA sequences in this sample encode the identical CDR3. The chain uses TRBV29-1 and TRBJ1-1; no definite D call. CDR1 and CDR2 (germline): SQVTM, ANQGSEA. Deletions cut 4 bases from V and 1 base from J, with 7 bases between. The length of the CDR3 is 12 residues. CDR3 nucleotides: TGCAGCGTTGTAGGCGGGAACACTGAAGCTTTCTTT. Amino acid sequence: CSVVGGNTEAFF.

The J gene is TRBJ2-1, the V gene TRBV7-9; the D is unclear. The length of the CDR3 is 12 residues. Germline lookup yields CDR1 SEHNR and CDR2 FQNEAQ (reference sequence). Trimming took 4 bases from V and 8 from J, leaving 9 bases between them. CDR3 nucleotides: TGTGCCAGCAGCTCCCTCCAGGATGAGCAGTTCTTC. Protein: CASSSLQDEQFF. Variable domain in full (rest from reference TRBV7-9 and TRBJ2-1): DTGVSQNPRHKITKRGQNVTFRCDPISEHNRLYWYRQTLGQGPEFLTYFQNEAQLEKSRLLSDRFSAERPKGSFSTLEIQRTEQGDSAMYLCASSSLQDEQFFGPGTRLTVL.

This clone was detected once. The chain couples TRBV9 to TRBJ2-2; D call uncertain. The CDR3 extends over 14 amino acids. Deletions cut 0 bases from V and 1 base from J, with 4 bases between. Germline CDR1 SGDLS, CDR2 YYNGEE. The DNA of the CDR3 is TGTGCCAGCAGCGTAGGGCAGAACACCGGGGAGCTGTTTTTT. Protein: CASSVGQNTGELFF.

This clone turned up a few times. The rearrangement links TRBV29-1 to TRBJ2-2; 7 nucleotides match TRBD1. The germline CDR1 and CDR2 sequences are SQVTM and ANQGSEA. With V trimmed by 3 bases and J by 6 bases, 4 bases remained unmatched. There are 13 residues in the CDR3. For the CDR3, the DNA is TGCAGCGTTGAGAGACAGGGTGCCGGGGAGCTGTTTTTT. It specifies CSVERQGAGELFF.

The CDR3 coding sequence is TGTGCCAGCAGCGTATCGGTGAACTATGGCTACACCTTC. This gives the protein CASSVSVNYGYTF. The rearrangement uses TRBV9 and TRBJ1-2, with unresolved D. V was shortened by 1 base and J by 2 bases, with 6 bases between the two germline ends. The CDR3 totals 13 residues. Looked up from germline, CDR1 is SGDLS and CDR2 is YYNGEE. Using reference TRBV9 and TRBJ1-2 for the parts outside the CDR3, the full variable domain is DSGVTQTPKHLITATGQRVTLRCSPRSGDLSVYWYQQSLDQGLQFLIQYYNGEERAKGNILERFSAQQFPDLHSELNLSSLELGDSALYFCASSVSVNYGYTFGSGTRLTVV.

This clone was seen a few times. This chain joins TRBV18 and TRBJ2-3; possible D gene TRBD2, 5 bases. Germline values: CDR1 KGHSH, CDR2 LQKENI. Trimming took 4 bases from V and 3 from J, leaving 17 bases between them. The CDR3 contains 16 residues. CDR3 sequence: CASSLRGPDSTDTQYF. CDR3 sequence (DNA): TGTGCCAGCTCACTTAGAGGGCCGGACTCGACAGATACGCAGTATTTT.